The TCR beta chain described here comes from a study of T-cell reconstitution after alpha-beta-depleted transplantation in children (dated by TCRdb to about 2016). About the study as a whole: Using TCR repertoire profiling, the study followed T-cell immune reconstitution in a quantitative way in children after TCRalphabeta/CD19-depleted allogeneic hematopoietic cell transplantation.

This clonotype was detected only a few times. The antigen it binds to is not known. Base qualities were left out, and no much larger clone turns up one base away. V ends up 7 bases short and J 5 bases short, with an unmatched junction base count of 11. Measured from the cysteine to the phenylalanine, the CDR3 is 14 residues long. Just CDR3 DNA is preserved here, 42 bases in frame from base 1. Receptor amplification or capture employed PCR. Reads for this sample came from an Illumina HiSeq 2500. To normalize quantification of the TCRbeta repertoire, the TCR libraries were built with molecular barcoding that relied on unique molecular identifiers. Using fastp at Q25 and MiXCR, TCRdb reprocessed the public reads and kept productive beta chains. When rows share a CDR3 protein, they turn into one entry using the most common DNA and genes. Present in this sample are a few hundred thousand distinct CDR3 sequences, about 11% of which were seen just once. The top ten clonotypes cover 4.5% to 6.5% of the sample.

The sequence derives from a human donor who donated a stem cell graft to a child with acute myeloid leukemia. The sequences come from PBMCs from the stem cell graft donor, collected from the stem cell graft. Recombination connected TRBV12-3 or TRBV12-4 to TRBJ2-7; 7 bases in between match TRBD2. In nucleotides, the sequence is TGTGCCAGCAAATCGGGCGGGAGCTTCCACGAGCAGTACTTC. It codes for CASKSGGSFHEQYF.